A selection of T cell receptor beta chains follows, all from one sample in a study of early T cells in non-severe SARS-CoV-2 infection. Via MiXCR, TCRdb re-called the 5' RACE reads, giving one row per CDR3 protein. The data show tens of thousands of distinct CDR3 sequences, 13% seen once. The sample comprised whole blood. These receptor sequences come from an adult who was a healthcare worker with PCR-confirmed SARS-CoV-2 infection or an uninfected control (not recorded which). Both conserved end residues are part of each CDR3. A D gene is named only where the DNA matches it firmly. Not every row has a clone size; where given, it reads once, few, many or a size class.

abundance,d_gene,v_gene,j_gene,CDR3nt,CDR3aa
NA,NA,TRBV20-1,TRBJ2-3,TGCAGTGCTAGATCTCGGGCAGTCCTAGATACGCAGTATTTT,CSARSRAVLDTQYF
few,TRBD1,TRBV5-1,TRBJ2-3,TGCGCCAGCAGCTTGATCGGACAGGGCCGGGGAGATACGCAGTATTTT,CASSLIGQGRGDTQYF
many,NA,TRBV27,TRBJ2-1,TGTGCCAGCAGGGGTTCTAGGGGCCCTTACAATGAGCAGTTCTTC,CASRGSRGPYNEQFF
few,TRBD1,TRBV27,TRBJ1-1,TGTGCCAGCAGTGAAAACAGGGGGGCCGCGAACACTGAAGCTTTCTTT,CASSENRGAANTEAFF
NA,NA,TRBV10-3,TRBJ2-1,TGTGCCATCAACCCGGACAAAAGCTCCTACAATGAGCAGTTCTTC,CAINPDKSSYNEQFF
NA,NA,TRBV6-2/TRBV6-3,TRBJ2-3,TGTGCCAGCAATGGAGACAGACGCACAGATACGCAGTATTTT,CASNGDRRTDTQYF
many,TRBD1,TRBV7-2,TRBJ1-6,TGTGCCAGCAGCCGCAGGGGGGATAATTCACCCCTCCACTTT,CASSRRGDNSPLHF
few,NA,TRBV19,TRBJ2-1,TGTGCCAGTAGTATAATGCGTAAGCAGTTCTTC,CASSIMRKQFF
few,TRBD1,TRBV29-1,TRBJ1-1,TGCAGCGTTGTCCCGGGACAGGGGAGTGGGACTGAAGCTTTCTTT,CSVVPGQGSGTEAFF
few,NA,TRBV10-2,TRBJ2-2,TGCGCCACCGTCGGGGAGCTGTTTTTT,CATVGELFF
NA,NA,TRBV27,TRBJ2-2,TGTGCCAGCAGTTTCCGTAAGGGGCAGGTTGGCGGGGAGCTGTTTTTT,CASSFRKGQVGGELFF
many,TRBD2,TRBV10-3,TRBJ2-3,TGTGCCATCAGCAAGACTAGCGGGCAACAAGATACGCAGTATTTT,CAISKTSGQQDTQYF
few,NA,TRBV14,TRBJ1-2,TGTGCCAGCAGCCAATCCGGGTCCTATGGCTACACCTTC,CASSQSGSYGYTF
NA,NA,TRBV6-6,TRBJ2-1,TGTGCCAGCAGTTACTCGACGGGAATCAATGAGCAGTTCTTC,CASSYSTGINEQFF
few,NA,TRBV5-1,TRBJ2-7,TGCGCCAGCAGCCAACGGGACACCTACTACGAGCAGTACTTC,CASSQRDTYYEQYF
medium-sized,NA,TRBV24-1,TRBJ2-1,TGTGCCACCAGTGAGCCGAACATCAATGAGCAGTTCTTC,CATSEPNINEQFF
few,TRBD2,TRBV4-2,TRBJ2-1,TGTGCCAGCAGCAAAGAGCCCGAAGCGGGGGGAGTGTATGAGCAGTTCTTC,CASSKEPEAGGVYEQFF
NA,NA,TRBV7-9,TRBJ1-1,TGTGCCAGCAGCTTAACATCGAACACTGAAGCTTTCTTT,CASSLTSNTEAFF
few,NA,TRBV7-2,TRBJ2-3,TGTGCCAGCAGCTTTAGGCCCTTAGCGGAAACTATCACAGATACGCAGTATTTT,CASSFRPLAETITDTQYF
many,TRBD1,TRBV7-9,TRBJ1-2,TGTGCCAGCAGTTTTGACAGGGGTGGCTACACCTTC,CASSFDRGGYTF
many,NA,TRBV7-2,TRBJ1-3,TGTGCCAGCAGCTTGAGCCCGGTGAGCTCTGAAAACACCATATATTTT,CASSLSPVSSENTIYF
many,NA,TRBV6-6,TRBJ1-3,TGTGCCAGCAGAGGTGGAGGAGGGTCAAGGGGAAACACCATATATTTT,CASRGGGGSRGNTIYF
many,TRBD2,TRBV19,TRBJ2-2,TGTGCCAGTCGCGGGAGTTGGGGCACCGGGGAGCTGTTTTTT,CASRGSWGTGELFF
NA,TRBD1,TRBV9,TRBJ1-2,TGTGCCAGCAGCGCCGGGACAGGGGTCTATGGCTACACCTTC,CASSAGTGVYGYTF
many,NA,TRBV28,TRBJ2-1,TGTGCCAGCAGTTTTCTCTATGAGCAGTTCTTC,CASSFLYEQFF
few,NA,TRBV3-1,TRBJ2-3,TGTGCCAGCAGCCGTTCGACAGATACGCAGTATTTT,CASSRSTDTQYF
many,NA,TRBV15,TRBJ1-4,TGTGCCACCAGCAGAGATGTAATGGGGGGCTCGCGCAGTTTGGCTAATGAAAAACTGTTTTTT,CATSRDVMGGSRSLANEKLFF
NA,NA,TRBV7-8,TRBJ2-7,TGTGCCAGCAGCTTAATAGTTATTTCCTACGAGCAGTACTTC,CASSLIVISYEQYF
many,NA,TRBV4-3,TRBJ2-1,TGCGCCAGCAGCCAAGAGTTGGCGGCTACAGGAGAGACCTACAATGAGCAGTTCTTC,CASSQELAATGETYNEQFF
few,TRBD1,TRBV29-1,TRBJ2-3,TGCAGCGCCAGGGACAGGGCCAGCACAGATACGCAGTATTTT,CSARDRASTDTQYF
NA,TRBD1,TRBV7-9,TRBJ2-7,TGTGCCAGCAGCTCCCGGGACAGGTCCTACGAGCAGTACTTC,CASSSRDRSYEQYF